The following is a T cell receptor beta chain sequence with its context. Its antigen is as yet unknown. The J segment lost 0 bases and the V segment lost 1 base, leaving 7 bases of the junction unmatched. The CDR3 has 18 residues. Germline V gene lookup returns CDR1 MNHEY and CDR2 SVGEGT. These data belong to a study of T cell responses to AZD1222 COVID-19 vaccine. General study points: White British ancestry dominated among donors, who included more females, and clonal diversity was possibly underestimated.

Using immunoSEQ multiplex PCR, the repertoire was profiled, and TCRdb retains in-frame clones only, with some absent. The data show about 130,000 clones, around 84% seen once. The J gene is TRBJ2-1, the V gene TRBV6-2 or TRBV6-3; 9 nucleotides match TRBD2. The source was peripheral blood, collected on day 0 of AZD1222 vaccination. This sequence originates from an adult in good health. The CDR3 region is CASSYFRGGASSYNEQFF. The CDR3 DNA reads TGTGCCAGCAGTTACTTCCGCGGGGGGGCCAGCTCCTACAATGAGCAGTTCTTC.